This TCR beta chain was observed in a study of blood T cells in healthy people across ages. In regard to this clonotype: The antigen remains undetermined.

For the second PCR, which ran for about 6 to 12 cycles, a sample-barcoded 5' primer and a J-beta primer mix were used. Each cDNA molecule carried a tag from a template-switch adaptor that contained 12 random nucleotides. TCRdb passed the 5' RACE reads through MiXCR, listing each CDR3 protein once. The table lists approximately 780,000 distinct CDR3 sequences, approximately 24% of them singletons, with 2.5% to 3.5% in the top ten. With 0 bases clipped from V and 8 bases from J, the junction kept 0 bases outside the gene matches. This CDR3 region has 14 residues. The germline V gene has CDR1 WSHSY and CDR2 SAAADI. The study's findings and limits: Among T cells, TCR beta diversity per million cells dropped roughly linearly as age rose.

The same sample was also studied in work on T cells of mothers and their children. That study reports: Reverse transcription into cDNA received all extracted RNA, at around 1.5 ug per 15 ul. Reads obtained per mother exceeded 8.5 million TCR beta CDR3 reads, with 2.5 million to 3.5 million obtained per child.

The specimen sequenced was blood. The V call is TRBV10-2, the J call TRBJ2-3; 12 positions match TRBD2. This clonotype was sampled from a boy younger than 18 in good health. The DNA of the CDR3 is TGCGCCAGCAGTGAGTCGACTAGCGGGGGTACGCAGTATTTT. It is translated as CASSESTSGGTQYF.